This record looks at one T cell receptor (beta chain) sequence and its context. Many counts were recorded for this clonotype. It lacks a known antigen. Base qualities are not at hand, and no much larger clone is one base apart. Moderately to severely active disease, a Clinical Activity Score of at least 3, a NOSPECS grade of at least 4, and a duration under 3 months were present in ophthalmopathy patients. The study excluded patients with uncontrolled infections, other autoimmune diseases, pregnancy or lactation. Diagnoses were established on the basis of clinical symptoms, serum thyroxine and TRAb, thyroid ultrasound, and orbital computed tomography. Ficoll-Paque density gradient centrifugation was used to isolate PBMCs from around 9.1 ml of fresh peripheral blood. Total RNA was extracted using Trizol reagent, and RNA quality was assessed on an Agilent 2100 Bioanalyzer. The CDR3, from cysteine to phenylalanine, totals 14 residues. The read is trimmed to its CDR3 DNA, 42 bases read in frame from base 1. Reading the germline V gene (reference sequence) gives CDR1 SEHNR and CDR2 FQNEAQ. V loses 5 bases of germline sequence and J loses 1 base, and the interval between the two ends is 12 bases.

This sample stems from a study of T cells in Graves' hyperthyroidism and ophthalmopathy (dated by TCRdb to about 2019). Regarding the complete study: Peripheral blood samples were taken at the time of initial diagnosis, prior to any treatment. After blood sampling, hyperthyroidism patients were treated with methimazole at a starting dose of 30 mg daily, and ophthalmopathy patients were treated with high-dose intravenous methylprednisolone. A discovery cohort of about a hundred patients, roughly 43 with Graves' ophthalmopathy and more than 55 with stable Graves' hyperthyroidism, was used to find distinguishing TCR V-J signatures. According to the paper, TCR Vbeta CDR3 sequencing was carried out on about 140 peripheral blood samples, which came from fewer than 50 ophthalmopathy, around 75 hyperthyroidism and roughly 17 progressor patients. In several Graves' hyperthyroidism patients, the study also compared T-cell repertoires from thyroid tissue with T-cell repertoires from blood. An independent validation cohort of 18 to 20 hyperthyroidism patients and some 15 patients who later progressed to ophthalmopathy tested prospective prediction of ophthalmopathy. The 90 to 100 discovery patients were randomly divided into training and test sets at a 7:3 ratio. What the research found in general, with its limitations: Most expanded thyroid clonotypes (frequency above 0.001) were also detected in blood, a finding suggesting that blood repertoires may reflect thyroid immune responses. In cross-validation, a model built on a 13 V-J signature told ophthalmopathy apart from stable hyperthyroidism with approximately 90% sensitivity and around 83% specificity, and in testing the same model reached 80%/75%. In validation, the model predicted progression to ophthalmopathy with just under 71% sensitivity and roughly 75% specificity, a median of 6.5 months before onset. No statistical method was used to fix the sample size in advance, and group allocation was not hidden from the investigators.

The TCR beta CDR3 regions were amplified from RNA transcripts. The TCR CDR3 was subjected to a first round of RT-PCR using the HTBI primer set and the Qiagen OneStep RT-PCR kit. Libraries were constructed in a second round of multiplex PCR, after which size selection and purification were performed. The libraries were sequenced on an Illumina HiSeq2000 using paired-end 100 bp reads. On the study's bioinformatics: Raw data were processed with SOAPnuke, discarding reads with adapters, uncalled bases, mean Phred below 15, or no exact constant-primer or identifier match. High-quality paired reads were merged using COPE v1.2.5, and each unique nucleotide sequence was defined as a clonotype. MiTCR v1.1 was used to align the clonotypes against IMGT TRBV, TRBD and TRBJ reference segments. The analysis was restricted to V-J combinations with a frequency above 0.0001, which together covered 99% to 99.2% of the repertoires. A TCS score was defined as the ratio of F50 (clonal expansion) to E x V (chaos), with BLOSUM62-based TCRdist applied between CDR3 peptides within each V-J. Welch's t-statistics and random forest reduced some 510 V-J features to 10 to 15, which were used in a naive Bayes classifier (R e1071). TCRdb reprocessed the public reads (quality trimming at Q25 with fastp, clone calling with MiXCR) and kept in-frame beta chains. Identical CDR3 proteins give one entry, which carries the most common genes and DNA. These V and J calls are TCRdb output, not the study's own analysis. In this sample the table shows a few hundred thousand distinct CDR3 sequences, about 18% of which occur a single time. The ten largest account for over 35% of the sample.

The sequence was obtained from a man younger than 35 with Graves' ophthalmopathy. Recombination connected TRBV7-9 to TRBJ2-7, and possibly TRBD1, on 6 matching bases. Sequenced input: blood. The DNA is TGTGCCAGCAGCCCAGACCAGGGGTCCTACGAGCAGTACTTC. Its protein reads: CASSPDQGSYEQYF.